This entry lists 15 T cell receptor beta chains sequenced from one sample in a study of long-term antiretroviral therapy in people with HIV. Survey level was the resolution at which the v3.0 immunoSEQ assay ran. Measured with immunoSEQ multiplex PCR; TCRdb has only the in-frame clones, and not every one. In the table there are about 22,000 clones, over 75% of which are singletons. Sequenced material: unsorted PBMCs, taken 0.6 years after starting antiretroviral therapy. The receptor set was obtained from a man in his 60s with HIV.

The chain combines TRBV20-1 with TRBJ2-5; D is undetermined. Germline V gene sequence: CDR1 DFQATT, CDR2 SNEGSKA (reference sequence). The CDR3 length is 11 residues. V gave up 7 bases and J gave up 1 base, with 7 bases separating them. The CDR3 region has the DNA TGCAGTGGGCGCATCCAAGAGACCCAGTACTTC. Encoded protein: CSGRIQETQYF.

The CDR3 DNA follows: TGTGCCATCAGACAGGGCGGTGGGACTGAAGCTTTCTTT. Its protein is CAIRQGGGTEAFF. The chain employs TRBV10-3 and TRBJ1-1; possible D gene TRBD1, 6 bases. Deletions cut 6 bases from V and 5 bases from J, with 13 bases between. The CDR3 spans 13 residues. Looked up from germline, CDR1 is ENHRY and CDR2 is SYGVKD.

The CDR3 bases are TGCGCCAGCAGCCATGGACTAGCGGACGCCGGGGAGCTGTTTTTT. Encoded protein: CASSHGLADAGELFF. The chain is built from TRBV5-1 and TRBJ2-2, with TRBD2 identical over 10 bases. This CDR3 comprises 15 residues. The ends lost 4 bases at V and 6 bases at J; junction bases unmatched: 6. Germline V CDR1 and CDR2: SGHRS, YFSETQ.

The gene calls are TRBV2 and TRBJ2-3, with D maybe TRBD2 (6 bases). Germline loops: CDR1 SNHLY, CDR2 FYNNEI. Trimming took 1 base from V and 2 from J, leaving 13 bases between them. The CDR3 is 16 residues long. The CDR3 reads CASSEGAGFSTDTQYF. The CDR3 DNA reads as TGTGCCAGCAGTGAAGGAGCGGGCTTCTCCACAGATACGCAGTATTTT. The variable domain in full, with the rest retrieved from reference TRBV2 and TRBJ2-3, is EPEVTQTPSHQVTQMGQEVILRCVPISNHLYFYWYRQILGQKVEFLVSFYNNEISEKSEIFDDQFSVERPDGSNFTLKIRSTKLEDSAMYFCASSEGAGFSTDTQYFGPGTRLTVL.

In its sample, this clone was seen once. The chain recombines TRBV11-2 with TRBJ2-4; possibly TRBD1 or TRBD2 for D (5 bases each). The V gene's germline CDR1 is SGHAT and CDR2 FQNNGV. The CDR3 sequence is 15 residues long. Trimming cost V 6 bases and J 8 bases, with 20 bases left between them. CDR3 in amino acids: CASSSGPLGEDIQYF. As DNA, the CDR3 is TGTGCCAGCAGTTCCGGACCCCTGGGGGAAGACATTCAGTACTTC.

The chain has TRBV19 and TRBJ1-5; TRBD1 might be the D (5 bases). CDR1 LNHDA and CDR2 SQIVND come from the germline V gene (reference sequence). The V and J ends lost 6 bases and 5 bases respectively, with 20 bases between them. This CDR3 region has 16 residues. This CDR3 reads CASRQSGTESYQPQHF. The CDR3 coding sequence is TGTGCCAGTAGGCAGTCCGGGACGGAGAGTTATCAGCCCCAGCATTTT. Variable domain in full (rest from reference TRBV19 and TRBJ1-5): DGGITQSPKYLFRKEGQNVTLSCEQNLNHDAMYWYRQDPGQGLRLIYYSQIVNDFQKGDIAEGYSVSREKKESFPLTVTSAQKNPTAFYLCASRQSGTESYQPQHFGDGTRLSIL.

This clone was found a few times. The J gene is TRBJ2-3, the V gene TRBV5-1, with a possible D match to TRBD1 (5 bases). The CDR3 has 14 amino acids. Trimming shortened V by 4 bases and J by 4 bases, and 13 bases separated the two germline ends. The V gene's germline CDR1 is SGHRS and CDR2 YFSETQ. Here the CDR3 reads CASSPQGSSDTQYF. The CDR3 DNA reads TGCGCCAGCAGCCCCCAGGGCTCCTCAGATACGCAGTATTTT.

There are a few counts of this clone. The chain is built from TRBV5-1 and TRBJ1-1; D is unresolved. Germline CDR1 is SGHRS and CDR2 is YFSETQ. Trimming pared 0 bases from V and 0 bases from J, leaving 0 bases between. The length of the CDR3 is 12 residues. This chain's CDR3 is CASSLVNTEAFF. The CDR3 region has the DNA TGCGCCAGCAGCTTGGTGAACACTGAAGCTTTCTTT.

CDR3 bases: TGTGCCAGCAGCGCGGGACAGGGGTTCACCGGGGAGCTGTTTTTT. It encodes CASSAGQGFTGELFF. V gene TRBV11-3 combines with J gene TRBJ2-2, with TRBD1 matching 10 bases. Looked up from germline, CDR1 is SGHNT and CDR2 is YENEEA. Trimming took 5 bases from V and 4 from J; bases not matched to a gene: 4. CDR3 size: 15 residues. Together with reference TRBV11-3 and TRBJ2-2, the CDR3 gives the full variable domain: EAGVVQSPRYKIIEKKQPVAFWCNPISGHNTLYWYLQNLGQGPELLIRYENEEAVDDSQLPKDRFSAERLKGVDSTLKIQPAELGDSAVYLCASSAGQGFTGELFFGEGSRLTVL.

The chain joins TRBV5-8 to TRBJ2-5; D possibly corresponds to TRBD1 (6 bases). The V end lost 2 bases, the J end lost 0 bases, and 14 bases lay between the germline ends. Germline CDR1 SGHTS, CDR2 YDEGEE. CDR3 size: 16 residues. The CDR3 is CASSLKQGQDQETQYF. CDR3 bases: TGTGCCAGCAGCTTAAAACAGGGCCAGGACCAAGAGACCCAGTACTTC. The complete variable domain, with remaining parts taken from reference TRBV5-8 and TRBJ2-5, reads EAGVTQSPTHLIKTRGQQATLRCSPISGHTSVYWYQQALGLGLQFLLWYDEGEERNRGNFPPRFSGRQFPNYSSELNVNALELEDSALYLCASSLKQGQDQETQYFGPGTRLLVL.

This rearrangement joins TRBV5-1 to TRBJ1-2; D remains unclear. CDR1 SGHRS and CDR2 YFSETQ come from the germline V gene. CDR3 length equals 14 residues. Trimming pared 0 bases from V and 1 base from J, leaving 7 bases between. CDR3 residues: CASSLEALNYGYTF. DNA for the CDR3: TGCGCCAGCAGCTTGGAAGCACTTAACTATGGCTACACCTTC.

The V call is TRBV5-1, the J call TRBJ2-3; possibly TRBD2 for D (7 bases). The CDR3 is 14 residues long. The germline V gene has CDR1 SGHRS and CDR2 YFSETQ. V lost 3 bases, J lost 1 base, and 9 bases lay in between. The CDR3 DNA reads TGCGCCAGCAGCTACGGGGGGCGCACAGATACGCAGTATTTT. Translating it yields CASSYGGRTDTQYF.

The gene calls are TRBV7-2 and TRBJ1-2, with no clear D. This CDR3 contains 15 residues. The germline CDR1 and CDR2 sequences are SGHTA and FQGNSA. V lost 1 base and J lost 6, with 15 bases in between. CDR3 in amino acids: CASSLVRRGVDGYTF. The CDR3 coding sequence is TGTGCCAGCAGCTTAGTTCGGCGGGGAGTGGATGGCTACACCTTC.

V and J are TRBV5-1 and TRBJ2-1, with D uncertain. CDR1 is SGHRS and CDR2 is YFSETQ in the germline V gene. CDR3 length: 15 residues. Trimming took off 0 bases at V and 5 bases at J, with 12 bases between the two ends. CDR3 nucleotide sequence: TGCGCCAGCAGCTTGGGGCCAGGTGAGGACAATGAGCAGTTCTTC. Residues: CASSLGPGEDNEQFF.

The CDR3 protein is CASSLGGERGWYTEAFF. The CDR3 DNA follows: TGCGCCAGCAGCCTCGGAGGGGAGAGGGGCTGGTACACTGAAGCTTTCTTT. V and J are TRBV4-1 and TRBJ1-1; D is possibly TRBD1 (5 bases). This CDR3 contains 17 residues. V gave up 4 bases and J gave up 3 bases, with 21 bases separating them. Germline V lookup: CDR1 MGHRA, CDR2 YSYEKL.